This T cell receptor (beta chain) was identified in a study of blood T cells in healthy people across ages. General study points: Because sorting was not performed, PBMCs prevented conclusive naive versus antigen-experienced comparison. Roughly linear age-related decline in beta diversity appeared, significant by age around 40. Unknown donor CMV status possibly confounded expanded clonotype changes.

This clonotype was observed once. Its antigen remains unidentified. V dropped 2 bases and J dropped 5 bases, with 25 bases sitting between them. Germline V gene lookup returns CDR1 SGHDT and CDR2 YYEEEE. The CDR3 extends over 18 amino acids. The authors ran a second PCR of about 6 to 11 cycles using a sample-barcoded 5' primer and a J-beta primer mix. MiXCR, run by TCRdb on the 5' RACE reads, gives a single entry per CDR3 protein. The sample contains 1.5 million to 2 million distinct CDR3 sequences, less than 50% of which appear only once. What was sequenced was blood. This receptor was obtained from a middle-aged woman in good health. The rearrangement uses TRBV5-6 and TRBJ2-5, with a possible D match to TRBD2 (6 bases). The CDR3: CASSLLRAGTPGRETQYF. The CDR3 region has the DNA TGTGCCAGCAGCTTATTACGAGCGGGCACCCCTGGCCGCGAGACCCAGTACTTC. Drawing the rest from reference TRBV5-6 and TRBJ2-5, the complete variable domain is DAGVTQSPTHLIKTRGQQVTLRCSPKSGHDTVSWYQQALGQGPQFIFQYYEEEERQRGNFPDRFSGHQFPNYSSELNVNALLLGDSALYLCASSLLRAGTPGRETQYFGPGTRLLVL.